This T cell receptor (beta chain) originates from a study of blood T cells in healthy people across ages. Overall study findings and caveats: Long-lived and aged donors differed, with more naive CD4+ cells and higher diversity in the long-lived.

The sample, 7.5 to 10 milliliters of peripheral blood, was drawn from each donor. It was with a sample-barcoded 5' primer and a J-beta primer mix that a second PCR of roughly 7 to 12 cycles was run. TCRdb fed the 5' RACE reads into MiXCR, producing one record per CDR3 protein. The repertoire holds roughly 1,000,000 distinct CDR3 sequences, with less than 25% as singletons. V was pared by 4 bases and J by 7 bases, with 5 bases of the junction left unmatched. This CDR3 contains 13 residues. Note on this clonotype: Its antigen is undetermined.

The same data also went into a second study, on T cells of mothers and their children. That study reports: Related mother-child pairs shared marginally more repertoire than unrelated pairs, though not significantly. There was no detection of any persistent microchimeric T cell clones.

The J gene is TRBJ2-5, the V gene TRBV12-3 or TRBV12-4; TRBD1 matches 8 bases. The TCR sequence derives from a girl under 10 years old in good health. Sequenced sample: blood. As DNA, the CDR3 is TGTGCCAGCAGTTGGGGACAGGAGGGGACCCAGTACTTC. Protein product: CASSWGQEGTQYF.